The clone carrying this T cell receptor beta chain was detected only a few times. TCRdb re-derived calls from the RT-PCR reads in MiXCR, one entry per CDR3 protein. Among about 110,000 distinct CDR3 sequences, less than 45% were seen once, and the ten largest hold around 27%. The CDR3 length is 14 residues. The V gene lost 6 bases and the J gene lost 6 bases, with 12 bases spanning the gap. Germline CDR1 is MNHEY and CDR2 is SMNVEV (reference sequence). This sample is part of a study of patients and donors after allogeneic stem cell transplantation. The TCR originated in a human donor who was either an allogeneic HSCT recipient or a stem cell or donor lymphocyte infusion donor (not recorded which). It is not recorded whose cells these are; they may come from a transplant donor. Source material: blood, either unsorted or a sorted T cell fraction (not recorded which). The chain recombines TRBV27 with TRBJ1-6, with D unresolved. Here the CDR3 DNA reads TGTGCCAGCAGCCAAGACAACCCTAATTCACCCCTCCACTTT. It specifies CASSQDNPNSPLHF.